The 7 T cell receptor beta chains presented below share a single source sample, sequenced in a study of shared clonotypes between healthy human individuals. Assay used: immunoSEQ multiplex PCR; TCRdb lists only in-frame clones, some missing. The data hold roughly 2,000,000 clones, with around 93% observed a single time. Naivety among CD8 cells was defined by CD45RO negativity and positive CCR7 selection, thereby excluding terminally differentiated effector memory CD45RA+ cells. Sample: naive CD8+ T cells from PBMCs. The receptors originated from a man younger than 35 in good health. Some clones in this sample may be carry-over from other donors' samples.

V and J are TRBV19 and TRBJ1-1; no firm D call. This CDR3 has 14 amino acids. Trimming took off 0 bases at V and 1 base at J, with 6 bases between the two ends. Germline CDR1 is LNHDA and CDR2 is SQIVND (reference sequence). The CDR3 sequence: CASSIDFSNTEAFF. CDR3 coding DNA: TGTGCCAGTAGTATAGATTTTTCGAACACTGAAGCTTTCTTT.

This clone was observed once. The J gene is TRBJ2-2, the V gene TRBV11-3, with D possibly TRBD2 on 7 matching bases. Germline loops: CDR1 SGHNT, CDR2 YENEEA. Trimming cost V 5 bases and J 7 bases, with 23 bases left between them. The CDR3 extends over 17 amino acids. Written as DNA, the CDR3 is TGTGCCAGCAGCGTGGGCTACTCGGGGGGCCGTATCGGGGAGCTGTTTTTT. Amino acid sequence: CASSVGYSGGRIGELFF.

The V gene is TRBV7-9, the J gene TRBJ1-2, with D unresolved. Trimming shortened V by 6 bases and J by 7 bases, and 15 bases separated the two germline ends. Germline CDR1 SEHNR, CDR2 FQNEAQ (reference sequence). This CDR3 contains 13 residues. This chain's CDR3 is CASSRDIYPGYTF. CDR3 nucleotide sequence: TGTGCCAGCAGTCGAGACATCTACCCTGGCTACACCTTC.

This chain uses TRBV9 with TRBJ2-1; unclear D gene. The germline V gene encodes CDR1 SGDLS and CDR2 YYNGEE. This CDR3 is 16 amino acids long. The V end lost 2 bases, the J end lost 0 bases, and 12 bases lay between the germline ends. The CDR3 here is CASSVGRLRSYNEQFF. CDR3 DNA sequence: TGTGCCAGCAGCGTGGGTCGCCTCCGCTCCTACAATGAGCAGTTCTTC.

The V gene is TRBV5-4, the J gene TRBJ1-2; 9 positions agree with TRBD1. Germline CDR1 is SGHNT and CDR2 is YYREEE (reference sequence). The CDR3 has 14 amino acids. V lost 3 bases to trimming and J lost 2 bases; unmatched junction nucleotides: 2. The CDR3 nucleotides read TGTGCCAGCAGCTATACAGGGGGCAACTATGGCTACACCTTC. This gives the protein CASSYTGGNYGYTF. The full variable domain, completed using reference TRBV5-4 and TRBJ1-2, is ETGVTQSPTHLIKTRGQQVTLRCSSQSGHNTVSWYQQALGQGPQFIFQYYREEENGRGNFPPRFSGLQFPNYSSELNVNALELDDSALYLCASSYTGGNYGYTFGSGTRLTVV.

The V and J genes are TRBV6-5 and TRBJ1-2, with 8 bases identical to TRBD1. Germline CDR1 is MNHEY and CDR2 is SVGAGI. J was trimmed by 6 bases and V by 6 bases; bases with no gene match: 3. This CDR3 contains 12 residues. The CDR3 sequence: CASSGQGDGYTF. DNA of the CDR3: TGTGCCAGCAGCGGACAGGGAGATGGCTACACCTTC.

The rearrangement uses TRBV5-1 and TRBJ2-7; TRBD1 matches 12 bases. The germline CDR1 and CDR2 sequences are SGHRS and YFSETQ. CDR3 length: 16 amino acids. V gave up 1 base and J gave up 4 bases; unmatched junction bases: 6. CDR3 sequence (DNA): TGCGCCAGCAGCTTGCACAGGGACAGGGGGCAGTACGAGCAGTACTTC. This sequence encodes CASSLHRDRGQYEQYF. Supplemented by reference TRBV5-1 and TRBJ2-7, the full variable domain reads KAGVTQTPRYLIKTRGQQVTLSCSPISGHRSVSWYQQTPGQGLQFLFEYFSETQRNKGNFPGRFSGRQFSNSRSEMNVSTLELGDSALYLCASSLHRDRGQYEQYFGPGTRLTVT.